The 27 T cell receptor beta chains reported below all come from one sample, sequenced in a study of blood T cell repertoires in COVID-19. The data were produced by immunoSEQ multiplex PCR, yet TCRdb's version contains in-frame clones alone and is incomplete. Of tens of thousands of clones detected, around 90% appear once; the ten largest clones hold approximately 3.7%. Sequences were obtained from peripheral blood. The receptors were sampled from a human donor in a cohort sampled during active COVID-19.

The genes are TRBV19 and TRBJ2-1; 11 bases agree with TRBD2. The CDR3 contains 15 residues. Per the germline V gene, CDR1 is LNHDA and CDR2 is SQIVND (reference sequence). J gave up 4 bases and V 4 bases, and 3 bases lay outside the gene matches. The CDR3 bases are TGTGCCAGTAGTACAGGGACTAGCGGTTACAATGAGCAGTTCTTC. This sequence encodes CASSTGTSGYNEQFF.

This rearrangement joins TRBV2 to TRBJ2-7, with TRBD2 as a possible D gene (5 bases). Germline V gene lookup returns CDR1 SNHLY and CDR2 FYNNEI. V shed 2 bases and J shed 3 bases, with 8 bases lying between them. The CDR3 length is 13 residues. This CDR3 is CASSEFRGYEQYF. CDR3 DNA: TGTGCCAGCAGTGAATTCCGGGGCTACGAGCAGTACTTC.

This clone was observed once. V and J are TRBV6-5 and TRBJ2-7, with 7 bases fitting TRBD1. CDR3 length: 15 residues. V was clipped by 8 bases and J by 6 bases; unmatched bases: 16. Germline V gene lookup returns CDR1 MNHEY and CDR2 SVGAGI. As DNA, the CDR3 is TGTGCCAGCTCCGACAAACCTGGACAGGCCGCCGAGCAGTACTTC. This encodes CASSDKPGQAAEQYF.

This chain connects TRBV7-3 to TRBJ1-1; D uncertain. The germline gives CDR1 SGHTA, CDR2 FQGTGA. V dropped 5 bases and J dropped 1 base, with 14 bases sitting between them. This CDR3 has 15 amino acids. The CDR3 reads CASSLLAPPNTEAFF. The CDR3 coding sequence is TGTGCCAGCAGCCTCCTGGCACCACCGAACACTGAAGCTTTCTTT.

The V call is TRBV6-5, the J call TRBJ1-3; D gene uncertain. Trimming removed 5 bases from V and 0 bases from J, with 8 bases in between. Germline-derived CDR1 and CDR2 are MNHEY and SVGAGI. The CDR3 consists of 14 residues. CDR3 sequence reads: CASSREYSGNTIYF. The CDR3 region has the DNA TGTGCCAGCAGTCGCGAGTACTCTGGAAACACCATATATTTT.

The chain uses TRBV3-1 (or the pseudogene TRBV3-2) and TRBJ2-7; no reliable D call. The CDR3 extends over 11 amino acids. Germline V gene data show CDR1 as LGHDT and CDR2 as YNNKEL (reference sequence). The V end lost 6 bases, the J end lost 7 bases, and 10 bases lay between the germline ends. The CDR3 reads CASSRLFEQYF. The CDR3 coding sequence is TGTGCCAGCAGTCGTTTGTTTGAGCAGTACTTC.

The chain recombines TRBV3-1 (or the pseudogene TRBV3-2) with TRBJ1-2, with D perhaps TRBD1 (6 bases). Per germline, CDR1 LGHDT and CDR2 YNNKEL (reference sequence). The CDR3 loop spans 13 amino acids. Trimming stripped 1 base from V and 7 bases from J, with 10 bases between. The CDR3 sequence: CASSQVLGAGYTF. DNA for the CDR3: TGTGCCAGCAGCCAAGTTCTGGGGGCTGGCTACACCTTC.

This chain connects TRBV7-9 to TRBJ2-1; 8 bases map to TRBD2. Germline V gene sequence: CDR1 SEHNR, CDR2 FQNEAQ (reference sequence). There are 15 residues in the CDR3. The V and J ends lost 1 base and 4 bases, in that order; junction bases with no gene match: 3. The DNA of the CDR3 is TGTGCCAGCAGCTTAGGGGCTAGCGGGTACAATGAGCAGTTCTTC. This sequence encodes CASSLGASGYNEQFF. The whole variable domain, filled in from reference TRBV7-9 and TRBJ2-1, reads DTGVSQNPRHKITKRGQNVTFRCDPISEHNRLYWYRQTLGQGPEFLTYFQNEAQLEKSRLLSDRFSAERPKGSFSTLEIQRTEQGDSAMYLCASSLGASGYNEQFFGPGTRLTVL.

V is TRBV7-8 and J is TRBJ2-7; TRBD1 aligns across 7 bases. Germline CDR1 SGHVS, CDR2 FQNEAQ. The CDR3 is 14 residues long. J lost 6 bases, V lost 7 bases, and 12 bases had no gene match. CDR3 sequence: CASIDDRVGGEQYF. Here the CDR3 DNA reads TGTGCCAGCATCGACGACAGGGTCGGCGGCGAGCAGTACTTC.

CDR3 sequence (DNA): TGTGCCAGCGGAATGACTAGCGGGAGAACCACAGATACGCAGTATTTT. Amino acid sequence: CASGMTSGRTTDTQYF. The chain recombines TRBV7-9 with TRBJ2-3; 12 bases map to TRBD2. Losses at the gene ends were 8 bases for V and 2 bases for J; bases not matched to a gene: 8. Germline-derived CDR1 and CDR2 are SEHNR and FQNEAQ (reference sequence). This CDR3 region has 16 residues.

This clone was detected a few times. The genes are TRBV4-3 and TRBJ1-5, with TRBD1 identical over 7 bases. The J segment lost 7 bases and the V segment lost 0 bases, leaving 6 bases of the junction unmatched. CDR3 length: 15 residues. Germline V gene sequence: CDR1 LGHNA, CDR2 YSLEER. CDR3 region: CASSQEWTGVQPQHF. CDR3 bases: TGCGCCAGCAGCCAAGAGTGGACAGGCGTCCAGCCCCAGCATTTT.

The chain carries TRBV18 and TRBJ2-7; TRBD1 matches 11 bases. The V and J ends lost 3 bases and 5 bases, in that order; junction bases with no gene match: 15. The CDR3 consists of 18 residues. The germline V gene encodes CDR1 KGHSH and CDR2 LQKENI. For the CDR3, the DNA is TGTGCCAGCTCACCCCGGAAAGTGGGGACAGGGGGAAATGACGAGCAGTACTTC. Protein sequence: CASSPRKVGTGGNDEQYF.

The chain joins TRBV5-6 to TRBJ2-7; the match to TRBD2 covers 12 bases. V gave up 0 bases and J gave up 1 base; unmatched junction bases: 2. Germline V CDR1 and CDR2: SGHDT, YYEEEE. The CDR3 is made up of 16 amino acids. The CDR3 is CASSLGLAGASYEQYF. The CDR3 DNA sequence: TGTGCCAGCAGCTTGGGACTAGCGGGGGCGTCCTACGAGCAGTACTTC.

The chain joins TRBV24-1 to TRBJ1-1, with D perhaps matching TRBD1 (6 bases). The CDR3 is 16 residues long. Germline V gene data show CDR1 as KGHDR and CDR2 as SFDVKD. Trimming took off 2 bases at V and 4 bases at J, with 16 bases between the two ends. CDR3 loop: CATSDWGRDTSTEAFF. The CDR3 coding sequence is TGTGCCACCAGTGATTGGGGCCGGGACACGAGCACTGAAGCTTTCTTT.

The chain combines TRBV5-1 with TRBJ1-6; TRBD1 matches at 7 bases. Germline lookup yields CDR1 SGHRS and CDR2 YFSETQ. The CDR3 is 16 residues long. V lost 5 bases and J lost 0; bases outside the gene matches: 5. The CDR3 sequence: CASRRDSSSYNSPLHF. The CDR3 DNA follows: TGCGCCAGCAGGCGGGACAGTAGCTCCTATAATTCACCCCTCCACTTT.

The rearrangement links TRBV6-5 to TRBJ2-3; D possibly corresponds to TRBD1 (5 bases). Trimming left V 0 bases short and J 2 bases short, with 12 bases between. CDR3 length: 16 residues. Germline V lookup: CDR1 MNHEY, CDR2 SVGAGI. The CDR3 sequence: CASSYSRQGHTDTQYF. DNA of the CDR3: TGTGCCAGCAGTTACTCGAGGCAGGGTCACACAGATACGCAGTATTTT.

The chain uses TRBV5-1 and TRBJ2-1, with TRBD2 identical over 13 bases. After removal of 5 bases from V and 7 bases from J, the junction contained 9 bases not matched to a gene. The CDR3 consists of 16 residues. CDR1 and CDR2 from the germline V gene are SGHRS and YFSETQ. The CDR3 DNA reads as TGCGCCAGCAGGCCGACTAGCGGGAGGTGGGGAAATGAGCAGTTCTTC. It codes for CASRPTSGRWGNEQFF.

The V and J genes are TRBV7-2 and TRBJ1-5; 8 bases map to TRBD1. The germline gives CDR1 SGHTA, CDR2 FQGNSA. This CDR3 region has 16 residues. The J segment lost 6 bases and the V segment lost 5 bases, leaving 12 bases of the junction unmatched. CDR3 in amino acids: CASSPPAGQGGQPQHF. The CDR3 DNA reads TGTGCCAGCAGCCCGCCGGCCGGACAGGGAGGTCAGCCCCAGCATTTT. The full variable domain, with the rest looked up from reference TRBV7-2 and TRBJ1-5, is GAGVSQSPSNKVTEKGKDVELRCDPISGHTALYWYRQSLGQGLEFLIYFQGNSAPDKSGLPSDRFSAERTGGSVSTLTIQRTQQEDSAVYLCASSPPAGQGGQPQHFGDGTRLSIL.

This clone has just one count. The rearrangement links TRBV18 to TRBJ1-5; D gene uncertain. From germline, CDR1 is KGHSH and CDR2 LQKENI. V gave up 6 bases and J gave up 9 bases, with 18 bases separating them. The CDR3 runs 14 residues. This chain's CDR3 is CASSREIESGPQHF. As DNA, the CDR3 is TGTGCCAGCTCCCGTGAGATTGAGTCCGGGCCCCAGCATTTT.

This clone was seen more than once but under ten times. The chain uses TRBV19 and TRBJ2-5; D perhaps matches TRBD2 (6 bases). Per germline, CDR1 LNHDA and CDR2 SQIVND (reference sequence). Trimming left V 4 bases short and J 5 bases short, with 23 bases between. This CDR3 has 17 amino acids. CDR3 bases: TGTGCCAGTAGTAGCGGGAATCGGGGTTCGGTACAGGAGACCCAGTACTTC. As protein: CASSSGNRGSVQETQYF.

The V call is TRBV25-1, the J call TRBJ2-2, with 7 bases that match TRBD2. The V gene end was trimmed by 5 bases and the J gene end by 4 bases; junction bases not matched to a gene: 16. The CDR3 is 18 amino acids. The germline V gene has CDR1 MGHDK and CDR2 SYGVNS. The CDR3 DNA reads TGTGCCAGCAGTCCACCTCCCACTTCCGGGACTATCACCGGGGAGCTGTTTTTT. Its protein product is CASSPPPTSGTITGELFF.

Written as DNA, the CDR3 is TGCGCCAGCAGCTTGGGGACAAATCCTAACTATGGCTACACCTTC. This encodes CASSLGTNPNYGYTF. V usage is TRBV5-1 and J usage is TRBJ1-2; D possibly corresponds to TRBD1 (5 bases). V was trimmed by 0 bases and J by 0 bases, leaving 9 bases between them. This CDR3 contains 15 residues. Germline CDR1 reads SGHRS; CDR2 reads YFSETQ.

This chain connects TRBV6-6 to TRBJ1-2; TRBD1 might be the D (6 bases). CDR3 length: 14 amino acids. In germline, CDR1 is MNHNY, CDR2 SVGAGI (reference sequence). V was clipped by 6 bases and J by 3 bases, with 14 bases between them. DNA for the CDR3: TGTGCCAGCAGCAGGGAGGGGGGCGACTATGGCTACACCTTC. Its translation: CASSREGGDYGYTF.

The V and J genes are TRBV7-8 and TRBJ1-2; 7 bases match TRBD1. Trimming removed 4 bases from V and 4 bases from J; junction bases left unmatched: 6. The CDR3 sequence is 14 residues long. Germline V gives CDR1 SGHVS, CDR2 FQNEAQ. CDR3 region: CASSSRDRVYGYTF. The CDR3 bases are TGTGCCAGCAGCTCAAGAGACAGGGTCTATGGCTACACCTTC.

This rearrangement joins TRBV4-1 to TRBJ1-5; maybe TRBD1 (6 bases). Trimming pared 0 bases from V and 3 bases from J, leaving 15 bases between. The CDR3 runs to 17 residues. Germline CDR1 reads MGHRA; CDR2 reads YSYEKL. The CDR3 DNA follows: TGCGCCAGCAGCCAAGATTTCCCCGGACAGAACAATCAGCCCCAGCATTTT. Its protein is CASSQDFPGQNNQPQHF.

The chain joins TRBV29-1 to TRBJ1-1, with a possible D match to TRBD1 (5 bases). The V gene's germline CDR1 is SQVTM and CDR2 ANQGSEA. The CDR3 length is 15 residues. Trimming took off 1 base at V and 0 bases at J, with 12 bases between the two ends. CDR3 in DNA: TGCAGCGTTGAAGCCCCACAGGCCCTGAACACTGAAGCTTTCTTT. Protein sequence: CSVEAPQALNTEAFF.

The V call is TRBV7-3, the J call TRBJ2-2, with D possibly matching TRBD1 (5 bases). CDR1 is SGHTA and CDR2 is FQGTGA in the germline V gene. V lost 1 base to trimming and J lost 7 bases, with 7 bases between them. CDR3 length equals 13 residues. The CDR3 bases are TGTGCCAGCAGCTTAAGACAGCGCGGGGAGCTGTTTTTT. Translating it yields CASSLRQRGELFF.